These 9 T cell receptor beta chains originate from one sample sequenced in a study of cytotoxic CD8 clonotypes in ibrutinib-treated CLL (TCRdb year 2021). Receptor amplification or capture employed the immunoSEQ multiplex PCR assay. TCRdb took over this immuneACCESS table, retaining in-frame rearrangements with V and J assigned. Such tables are incomplete; in checked studies, under half of the missing clones stem from an unresolved V gene, and the remainder is unexplained. The sample yields 60,000 to 65,000 clones; around 60% were counted once. The top ten clones comprise roughly 14% of the sample. Read against the paper, the sample's time point label means: about 11 months on ibrutinib. The sequencing here drew on PBMCs, taken after 12 months of ibrutinib treatment. The receptors here all came from a human donor with chronic lymphocytic leukemia.

The chain has TRBV6-1 and TRBJ1-5; TRBD1 matches at 8 bases. The CDR3 length is 17 residues. Germline CDR1 and CDR2: MNHNS and SASEGT. Germline trimming cut 4 bases from V and 8 bases from J; bases unmatched to any gene: 16. The CDR3 loop is CASSGTGWNSGVKPQHF. The CDR3 DNA sequence: TGTGCCAGCAGTGGGACAGGGTGGAACAGTGGGGTGAAGCCCCAGCATTTT.

The V and J genes are TRBV11-3 and TRBJ2-3, with TRBD1 as a possible D gene (6 bases). This CDR3 has 16 residues. The germline V gene encodes CDR1 SGHNT and CDR2 YENEEA. Trimming took off 1 base at V and 1 base at J, with 12 bases between the two ends. This chain's CDR3 is CASSLGSRQGTDTQYF. CDR3 DNA sequence: TGTGCCAGCAGCTTAGGATCACGACAGGGCACAGATACGCAGTATTTT.

There are many counts of this clone. This chain uses TRBV13 with TRBJ1-6; 8 nucleotides align to TRBD1. Germline V CDR1 and CDR2: PRHDT, FYEKMQ (reference sequence). The CDR3 is 14 amino acids. The trim removed 5 bases at V and 7 bases at J, leaving 4 bases unmatched. The CDR3 spells CASSDRDRNSPLHF. The CDR3 DNA reads as TGTGCCAGCAGCGACCGGGACAGGAATTCACCCCTCCACTTT. Based on the CDR3 plus reference TRBV13 and TRBJ1-6, the full variable domain is AAGVIQSPRHLIKEKRETATLKCYPIPRHDTVYWYQQGPGQDPQFLISFYEKMQSDKGSIPDRFSAQQFSDYHSELNMSSLELGDSALYFCASSDRDRNSPLHFGNGTRLTVT.

The chain uses TRBV5-1 and TRBJ2-7; D perhaps matches TRBD1 (5 bases). V was trimmed by 1 base and J by 0 bases, leaving 11 bases between them. The V gene's germline CDR1 is SGHRS and CDR2 YFSETQ. The CDR3 sequence is 15 residues long. The CDR3 coding sequence is TGCGCCAGCAGCTTGTCCCCCCAGGGCTCCTACGAGCAGTACTTC. Its protein is CASSLSPQGSYEQYF.

The chain uses TRBV7-2 and TRBJ2-2, with D unresolved. The CDR3 consists of 14 residues. Germline V gene data show CDR1 as SGHTA and CDR2 as FQGNSA. V lost 3 bases to trimming and J lost 5 bases, with 10 bases between them. Here the CDR3 DNA reads TGTGCCAGCAGCTTGGGGTGGGGAACCGGGGAGCTGTTTTTT. This translates into CASSLGWGTGELFF.

The chain is built from TRBV7-6 and TRBJ2-3; 10 positions match TRBD2. Losses at the gene ends were 4 bases for V and 3 bases for J; bases not matched to a gene: 10. CDR1 and CDR2 from the germline V gene are SGHVS and FNYEAQ. The CDR3 covers 17 residues. DNA for the CDR3: TGTGCCAGCAGCTCACACCTAGCGGGAGTAACGACAGATACGCAGTATTTT. Translating gives CASSSHLAGVTTDTQYF.

The rearrangement uses TRBV7-9 and TRBJ1-4; D is unclear. CDR1 SEHNR and CDR2 FQNEAQ come from the germline V gene (reference sequence). V was trimmed by 4 bases and J by 8 bases, leaving 20 bases between them. CDR3 length: 16 residues. CDR3 DNA: TGTGCCAGCAGCTCCCGGGGTGGGATTGGAGGCGAAAAACTGTTTTTT. Its translation: CASSSRGGIGGEKLFF.

DNA for the CDR3: TGTGCCAGCAGCTTACGTGGGTGGGGGCCTGGGGAGACCCAGTACTTC. It encodes CASSLRGWGPGETQYF. J is TRBJ2-5 and V is TRBV11-2; maybe TRBD1 (6 bases). Germline CDR1 reads SGHAT; CDR2 reads FQNNGV. This CDR3 is built from 16 residues. V lost 2 bases to trimming and J lost 5 bases, with 18 bases between them.

Remarks on this clone: The junction differs from germline at one of its ends, possibly a read error. The gene calls are TRBV4-2 and TRBJ1-2; D remains unclear. Germline V gene lookup returns CDR1 LGHNA and CDR2 YNFKEQ. This CDR3 has 15 amino acids. Written as DNA, the CDR3 is TGTGCCAGCAGCAAAGACCCTCAATCGGGAGAAGGCTACACCTTC. This encodes CASSKDPQSGEGYTF.